This TCR beta chain was observed in a study of blood T cell repertoires in COVID-19. Study in general: Collection of acute and convalescent COVID-19 samples took place in the United States, Italy and Spain. Nucleic acid was either cDNA or gDNA, and it came from T cells, B-cell-depleted T cells, or PBMCs.

A single count supports this clone. The length of the CDR3 is 15 residues. The germline CDR1 and CDR2 sequences are SEHNR and FQNEAQ (reference sequence). Germline trimming cut 5 bases from V and 3 bases from J; bases unmatched to any gene: 10. The authors' processing: Scientists estimated how many nucleated cells there were by amplifying reference gene primers. Generated by immunoSEQ multiplex PCR, the TCRdb table keeps only in-frame clones and is missing some. Clone size and the V and J calls come from that table; the DNA yielded D and trimming. This table holds about 180,000 clones, 65% to 90% found once.

The sample consisted of peripheral blood. The V and J genes are TRBV7-9 and TRBJ2-7; 7 bases are shared with TRBD1. This clonotype was sampled from a human donor in a cohort sampled during active COVID-19. CDR3 residues: CASSRRRTGDYEQYF. In DNA, the CDR3 is TGTGCCAGCAGCCGGAGGCGTACAGGGGACTACGAGCAGTACTTC.